Below, one TCR beta chain is given with its context. What it binds is unknown. One end of the junction is discordant with germline, which a read error may explain. The germline V gene encodes CDR1 SGHRS and CDR2 YFSETQ. The CDR3 consists of 14 residues. These data belong to a study of blood T cells in healthy people across ages. Overall study findings and caveats: TCR beta diversity tracked closely with naive T cell percentage.

Each individual donor underwent a draw of ten milliliters of peripheral blood. Each sample provided at least 5.5 micrograms of extracted total RNA. For the second PCR, which ran for about 7 to 11 cycles, a sample-barcoded 5' primer and a J-beta primer mix were used. The study obtained at least 2.5 million CDR3-containing paired-end reads from every sample. Via MiXCR, TCRdb re-called the 5' RACE reads, giving one row per CDR3 protein. The sample includes about 1,600,000 distinct CDR3 sequences, 40% to 50% of them seen just once. The clonotype was recovered from a woman aged 18-35 years in good health. J is TRBJ1-2 and V is TRBV5-1; D not certain. Specimen: blood. The CDR3 DNA follows: TGCGCCAGCAGTTTGGAGTTCGGCAACTATGGCTACACCTTC. Translating gives CASSLEFGNYGYTF.